These T cell receptor beta chains were read from a single sample in a study of T cell responses to AZD1222 COVID-19 vaccine. Profiling relied on immunoSEQ multiplex PCR, and the TCRdb table lists in-frame clones only, not all of them. The table lists about 140,000 clones, roughly 90% of them singletons. The sequencing used peripheral blood, collected on day 0 of AZD1222 vaccination. These receptors all come from an adult in good health. Each CDR3 is given with its conserved first and last residue. Fields, in order: V gene, CDR3 protein.

V: TRBV7-2
CDR3: CASSLSGTGDEKLFF

V: TRBV20-1
CDR3: CSATNPYGAFF

V: TRBV5-1
CDR3: CASSLEQVGSRGELFF

V: TRBV3-1/TRBV3-2
CDR3: CASSQTGGVNTEAFF

V: TRBV18
CDR3: CASSPTQGIVDEQYF

V: TRBV29-1
CDR3: CSVEWNLAGLRVQYF

V: TRBV20-1
CDR3: CSASPAGGAWETQYF

V: TRBV2
CDR3: CASRRTANEKLFF

V: TRBV19
CDR3: CASSLGQGNSNQPQHF

V: TRBV7-2
CDR3: CASSLSPIGQTQKGYTF

V: TRBV6-5
CDR3: CASRIGDRVYEQYF